This TCR beta chain was recorded in a study of cytomegalovirus exposure and HLA in healthy donors. Findings and limits, study-wide: One later analysis reportedly identified an Asian-associated ancestry cluster that showed fewer N-insertions than the approximately 710-donor mean.

Germline V lookup: CDR1 MNHEY, CDR2 SMNVEV (reference sequence). This CDR3 is 14 amino acids long. J gave up 3 bases and V 6 bases, and 4 bases lay outside the gene matches. For this clone: What it binds is not known.

A multiplex PCR was run with 60 Vbeta primers and 13 Jbeta primers. TCRdb's copy holds only in-frame clones and misses some; the assay was immunoSEQ multiplex PCR. The sample holds roughly 120,000 clones, less than 90% seen once. What was sequenced was PBMCs. The chain is built from TRBV27 and TRBJ2-2; 7 nucleotides align to TRBD1. This sequence originates from a man over 45 in good health and CMV-seronegative. The CDR3 bases are TGTGCCAGCAGAGGACAGGTCTACACCGGGGAGCTGTTTTTT. It yields the protein CASRGQVYTGELFF.